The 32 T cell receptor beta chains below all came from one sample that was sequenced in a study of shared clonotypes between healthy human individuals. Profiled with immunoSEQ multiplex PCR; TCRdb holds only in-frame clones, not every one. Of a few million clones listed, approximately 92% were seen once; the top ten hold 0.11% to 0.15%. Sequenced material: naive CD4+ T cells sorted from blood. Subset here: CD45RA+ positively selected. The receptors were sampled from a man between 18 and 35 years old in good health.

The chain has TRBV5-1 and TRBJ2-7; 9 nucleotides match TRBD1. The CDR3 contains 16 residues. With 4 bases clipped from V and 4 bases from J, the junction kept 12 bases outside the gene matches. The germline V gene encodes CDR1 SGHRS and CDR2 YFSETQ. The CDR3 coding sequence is TGCGCCAGCAGCAGGGGAGGGGACAGGGCCCCATACGAGCAGTACTTC. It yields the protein CASSRGGDRAPYEQYF.

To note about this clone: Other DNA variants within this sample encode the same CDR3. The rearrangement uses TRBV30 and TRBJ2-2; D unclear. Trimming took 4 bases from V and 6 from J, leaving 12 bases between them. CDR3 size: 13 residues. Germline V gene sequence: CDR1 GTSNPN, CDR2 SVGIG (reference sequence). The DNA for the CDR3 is TGTGCCTGGACCCTGCTGGGCGCCGGGGAGCTGTTTTTT. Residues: CAWTLLGAGELFF.

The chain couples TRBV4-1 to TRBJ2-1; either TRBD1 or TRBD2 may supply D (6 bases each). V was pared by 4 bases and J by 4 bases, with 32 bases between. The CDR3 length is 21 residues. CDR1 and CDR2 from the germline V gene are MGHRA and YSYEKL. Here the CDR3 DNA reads TGCGCCAGCAGCCTCCCTGGGTTTCGCCGGGGGCCGGATACGCAATACAATGAGCAGTTCTTC. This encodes CASSLPGFRRGPDTQYNEQFF.

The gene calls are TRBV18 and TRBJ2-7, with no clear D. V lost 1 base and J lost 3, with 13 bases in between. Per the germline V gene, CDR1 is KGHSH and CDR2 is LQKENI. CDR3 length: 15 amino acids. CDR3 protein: CASSPQDGTYYEQYF. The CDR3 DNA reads TGTGCCAGCTCACCACAGGACGGAACATACTACGAGCAGTACTTC.

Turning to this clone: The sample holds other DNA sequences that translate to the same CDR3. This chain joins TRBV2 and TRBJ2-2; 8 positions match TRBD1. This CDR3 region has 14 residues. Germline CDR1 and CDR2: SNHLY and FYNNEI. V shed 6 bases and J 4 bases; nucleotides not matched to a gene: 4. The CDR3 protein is CASSGGQGTGELFF. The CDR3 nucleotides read TGTGCCAGCAGCGGCGGACAGGGCACCGGGGAGCTGTTTTTT. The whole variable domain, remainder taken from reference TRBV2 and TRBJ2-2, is EPEVTQTPSHQVTQMGQEVILRCVPISNHLYFYWYRQILGQKVEFLVSFYNNEISEKSEIFDDQFSVERPDGSNFTLKIRSTKLEDSAMYFCASSGGQGTGELFFGEGSRLTVL.

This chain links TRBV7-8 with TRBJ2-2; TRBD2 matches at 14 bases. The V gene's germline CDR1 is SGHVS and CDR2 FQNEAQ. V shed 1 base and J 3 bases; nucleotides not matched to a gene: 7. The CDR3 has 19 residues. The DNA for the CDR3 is TGTGCCAGCAGCTTAGGACTAGCGGGGGGGCGAGGGTACACCGGGGAGCTGTTTTTT. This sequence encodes CASSLGLAGGRGYTGELFF. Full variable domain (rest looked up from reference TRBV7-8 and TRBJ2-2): GAGVSQSPRYKVAKRGQDVALRCDPISGHVSLFWYQQALGQGPEFLTYFQNEAQLDKSGLPSDRFFAERPEGSVSTLKIQRTQQEDSAVYLCASSLGLAGGRGYTGELFFGEGSRLTVL.

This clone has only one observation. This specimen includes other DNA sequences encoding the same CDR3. CDR3 sequence (DNA): TGTGCCAGCAGCTTAGGCGGGGGCTCTGGAAACACCATATATTTT. It yields the protein CASSLGGGSGNTIYF. The gene calls are TRBV7-3 and TRBJ1-3; D possibly corresponds to TRBD1 (5 bases). This CDR3 comprises 15 residues. The germline V gene encodes CDR1 SGHTA and CDR2 FQGTGA. Trimming removed 2 bases at V and 0 bases at J, with 8 bases between. Full variable domain (outside the CDR3, taken from reference TRBV7-3 and TRBJ1-3): GAGVSQTPSNKVTEKGKYVELRCDPISGHTALYWYRQSLGQGPEFLIYFQGTGAADDSGLPNDRFFAVRPEGSVSTLKIQRTERGDSAVYLCASSLGGGSGNTIYFGEGSWLTVV.

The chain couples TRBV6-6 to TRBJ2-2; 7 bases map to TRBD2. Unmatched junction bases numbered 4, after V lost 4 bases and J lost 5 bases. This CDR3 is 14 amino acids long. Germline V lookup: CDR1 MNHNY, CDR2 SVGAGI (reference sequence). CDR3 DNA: TGTGCCAGCAGTTGGTTGGGGGGGACCGGGGAGCTGTTTTTT. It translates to CASSWLGGTGELFF.

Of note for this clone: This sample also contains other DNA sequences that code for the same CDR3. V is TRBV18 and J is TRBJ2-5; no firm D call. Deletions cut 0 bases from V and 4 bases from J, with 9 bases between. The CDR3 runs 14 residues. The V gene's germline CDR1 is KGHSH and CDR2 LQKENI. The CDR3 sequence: CASSPPGRSETQYF. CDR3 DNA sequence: TGTGCCAGCTCACCACCGGGTCGATCAGAGACCCAGTACTTC.

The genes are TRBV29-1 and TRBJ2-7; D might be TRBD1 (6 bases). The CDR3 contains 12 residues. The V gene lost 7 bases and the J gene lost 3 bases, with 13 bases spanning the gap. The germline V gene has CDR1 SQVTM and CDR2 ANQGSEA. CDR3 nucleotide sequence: TGCAGCGGCAGGACAGACAACTACGAGCAGTACTTC. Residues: CSGRTDNYEQYF.

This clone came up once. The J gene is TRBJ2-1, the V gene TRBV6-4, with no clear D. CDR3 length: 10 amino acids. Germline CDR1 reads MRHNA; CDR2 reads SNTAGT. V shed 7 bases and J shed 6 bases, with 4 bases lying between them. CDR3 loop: CASNFNEQFF. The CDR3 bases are TGTGCCAGCAACTTCAATGAGCAGTTCTTC.

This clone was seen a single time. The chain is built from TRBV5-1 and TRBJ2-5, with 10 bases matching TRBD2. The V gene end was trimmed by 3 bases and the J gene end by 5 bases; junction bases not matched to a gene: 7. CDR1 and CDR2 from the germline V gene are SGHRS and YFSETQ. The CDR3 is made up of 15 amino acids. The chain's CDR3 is CASSWVAGGGETQYF. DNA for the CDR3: TGCGCCAGCAGCTGGGTAGCGGGAGGAGGGGAGACCCAGTACTTC.

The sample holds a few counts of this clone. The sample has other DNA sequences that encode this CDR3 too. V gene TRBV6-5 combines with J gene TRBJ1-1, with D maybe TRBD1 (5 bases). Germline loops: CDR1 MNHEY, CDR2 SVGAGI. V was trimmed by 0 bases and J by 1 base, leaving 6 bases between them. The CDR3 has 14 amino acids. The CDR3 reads CASSYSDRNTEAFF. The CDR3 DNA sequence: TGTGCCAGCAGTTACTCCGACAGGAACACTGAAGCTTTCTTT.

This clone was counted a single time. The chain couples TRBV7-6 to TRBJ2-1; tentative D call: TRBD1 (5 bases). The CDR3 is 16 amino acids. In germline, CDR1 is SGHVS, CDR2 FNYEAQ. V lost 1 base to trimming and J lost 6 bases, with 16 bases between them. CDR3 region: CASSLGGGYGVNEQFF. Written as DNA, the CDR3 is TGTGCCAGCAGCTTAGGGGGCGGATATGGGGTCAATGAGCAGTTCTTC.

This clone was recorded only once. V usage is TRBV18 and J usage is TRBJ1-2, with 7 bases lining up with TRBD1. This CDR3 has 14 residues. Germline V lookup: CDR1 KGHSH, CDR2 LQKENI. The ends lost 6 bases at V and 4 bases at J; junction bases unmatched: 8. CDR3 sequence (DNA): TGTGCCAGCTCCCCGGGACAGACCTTCTATGGCTACACCTTC. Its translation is CASSPGQTFYGYTF.

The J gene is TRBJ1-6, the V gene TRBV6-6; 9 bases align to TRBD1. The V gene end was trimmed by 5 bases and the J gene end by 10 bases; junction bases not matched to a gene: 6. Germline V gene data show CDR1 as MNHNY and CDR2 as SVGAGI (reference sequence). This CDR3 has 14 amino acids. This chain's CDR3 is CASSGTGWSSPLHF. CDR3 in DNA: TGTGCCAGCAGTGGGACAGGGTGGTCCTCACCCCTCCACTTT.

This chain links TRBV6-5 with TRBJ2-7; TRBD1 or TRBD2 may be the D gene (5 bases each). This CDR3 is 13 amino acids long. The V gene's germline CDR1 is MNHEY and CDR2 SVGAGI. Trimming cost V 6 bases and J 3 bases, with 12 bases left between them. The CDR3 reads CASRSGRIYEQYF. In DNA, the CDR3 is TGTGCCAGCAGGTCGGGGCGAATCTACGAGCAGTACTTC.

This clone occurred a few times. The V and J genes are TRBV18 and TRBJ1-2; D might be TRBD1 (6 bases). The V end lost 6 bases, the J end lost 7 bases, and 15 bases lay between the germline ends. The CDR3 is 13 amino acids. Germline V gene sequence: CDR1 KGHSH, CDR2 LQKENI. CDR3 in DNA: TGTGCCAGCTCCGGGGACACTCAGCGTGGCTACACCTTC. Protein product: CASSGDTQRGYTF. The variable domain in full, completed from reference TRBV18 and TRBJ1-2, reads NAGVMQNPRHLVRRRGQEARLRCSPMKGHSHVYWYRQLPEEGLKFMVYLQKENIIDESGMPKERFSAEFPKEGPSILRIQQVVRGDSAAYFCASSGDTQRGYTFGSGTRLTVV.

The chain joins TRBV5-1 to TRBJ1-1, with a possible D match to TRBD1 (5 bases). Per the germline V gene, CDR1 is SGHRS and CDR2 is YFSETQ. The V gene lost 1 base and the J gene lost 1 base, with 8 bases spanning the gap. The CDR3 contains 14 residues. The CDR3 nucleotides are TGCGCCAGCAGCTTGCAGGGCCGGAACACTGAAGCTTTCTTT. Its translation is CASSLQGRNTEAFF.

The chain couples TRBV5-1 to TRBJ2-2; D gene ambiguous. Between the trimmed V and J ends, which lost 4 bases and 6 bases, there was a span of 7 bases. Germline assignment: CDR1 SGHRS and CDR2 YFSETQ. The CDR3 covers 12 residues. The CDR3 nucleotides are TGCGCCAGCAGCCCGATGGCCGGGGAGCTGTTTTTT. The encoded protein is CASSPMAGELFF.

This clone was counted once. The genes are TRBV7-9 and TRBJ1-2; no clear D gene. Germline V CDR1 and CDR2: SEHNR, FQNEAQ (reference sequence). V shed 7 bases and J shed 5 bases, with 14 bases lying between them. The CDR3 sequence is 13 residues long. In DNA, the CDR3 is TGTGCCAGCACCCCCATGTCAGATTATGGCTACACCTTC. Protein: CASTPMSDYGYTF. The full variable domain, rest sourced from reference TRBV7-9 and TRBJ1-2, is DTGVSQNPRHKITKRGQNVTFRCDPISEHNRLYWYRQTLGQGPEFLTYFQNEAQLEKSRLLSDRFSAERPKGSFSTLEIQRTEQGDSAMYLCASTPMSDYGYTFGSGTRLTVV.

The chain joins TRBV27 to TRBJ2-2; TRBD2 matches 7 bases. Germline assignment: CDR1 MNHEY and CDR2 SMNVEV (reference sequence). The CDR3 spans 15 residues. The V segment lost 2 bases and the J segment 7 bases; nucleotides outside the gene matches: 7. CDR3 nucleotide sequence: TGTGCCAGCAGTTTACGGATCAGGGAGGGCGGGGAGCTGTTTTTT. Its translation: CASSLRIREGGELFF.

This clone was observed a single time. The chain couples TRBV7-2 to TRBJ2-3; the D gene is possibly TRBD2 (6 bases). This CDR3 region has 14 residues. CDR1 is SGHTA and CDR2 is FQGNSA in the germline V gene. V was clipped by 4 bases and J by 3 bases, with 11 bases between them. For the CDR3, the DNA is TGTGCCAGCAGCTCTCCAGGAGGGACAGATACGCAGTATTTT. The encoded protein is CASSSPGGTDTQYF.

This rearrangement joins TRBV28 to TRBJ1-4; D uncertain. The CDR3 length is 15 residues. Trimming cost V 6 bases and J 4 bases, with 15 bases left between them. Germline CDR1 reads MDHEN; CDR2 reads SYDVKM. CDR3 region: CASSGGLGFNEKLFF. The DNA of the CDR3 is TGTGCCAGCAGCGGTGGACTGGGGTTTAATGAAAAACTGTTTTTT.

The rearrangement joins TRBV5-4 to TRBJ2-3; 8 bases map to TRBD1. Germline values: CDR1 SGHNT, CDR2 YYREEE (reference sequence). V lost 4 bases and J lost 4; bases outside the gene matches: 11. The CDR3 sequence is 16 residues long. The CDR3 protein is CASSHGGRGPPDTQYF. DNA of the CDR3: TGTGCCAGCAGCCATGGTGGCAGGGGGCCGCCAGATACGCAGTATTTT.

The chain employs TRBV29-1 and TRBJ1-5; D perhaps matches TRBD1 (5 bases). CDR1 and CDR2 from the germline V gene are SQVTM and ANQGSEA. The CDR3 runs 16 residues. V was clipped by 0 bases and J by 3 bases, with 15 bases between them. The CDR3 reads CSVEDRGGVVNQPQHF. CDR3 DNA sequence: TGCAGCGTTGAAGATCGGGGAGGGGTGGTCAATCAGCCCCAGCATTTT.

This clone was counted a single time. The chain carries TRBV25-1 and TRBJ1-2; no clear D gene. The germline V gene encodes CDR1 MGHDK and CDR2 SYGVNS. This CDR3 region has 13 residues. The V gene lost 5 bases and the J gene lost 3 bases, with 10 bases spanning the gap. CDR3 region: CASSPDPYYGYTF. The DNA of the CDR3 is TGTGCCAGCAGTCCGGACCCCTACTATGGCTACACCTTC.

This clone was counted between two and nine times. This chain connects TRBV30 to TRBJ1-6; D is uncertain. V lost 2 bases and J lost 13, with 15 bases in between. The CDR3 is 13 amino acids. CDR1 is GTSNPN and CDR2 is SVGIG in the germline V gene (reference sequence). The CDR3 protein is CAWSPRESQPLHF. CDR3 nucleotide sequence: TGTGCCTGGAGTCCCCGGGAATCGCAGCCCCTCCACTTT.

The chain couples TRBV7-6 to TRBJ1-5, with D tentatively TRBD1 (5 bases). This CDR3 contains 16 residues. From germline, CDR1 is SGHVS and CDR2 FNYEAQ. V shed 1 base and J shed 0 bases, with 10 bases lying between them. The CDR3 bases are TGTGCCAGCAGCTTAGATGGGGCAGTTAGCAATCAGCCCCAGCATTTT. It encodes CASSLDGAVSNQPQHF.

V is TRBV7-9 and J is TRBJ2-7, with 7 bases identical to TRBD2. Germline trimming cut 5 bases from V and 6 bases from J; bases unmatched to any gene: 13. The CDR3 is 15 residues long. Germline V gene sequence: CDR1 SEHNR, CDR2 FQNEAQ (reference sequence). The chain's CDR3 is CASSRRGEHMSEQYF. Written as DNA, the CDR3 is TGTGCCAGCAGCCGTCGGGGGGAGCACATGAGCGAGCAGTACTTC.

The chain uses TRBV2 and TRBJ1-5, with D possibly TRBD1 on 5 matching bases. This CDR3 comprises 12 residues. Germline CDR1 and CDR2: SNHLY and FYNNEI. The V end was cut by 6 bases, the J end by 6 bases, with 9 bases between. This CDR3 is CASRGGAQPQHF. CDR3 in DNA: TGTGCCAGCAGGGGGGGTGCTCAGCCCCAGCATTTT.

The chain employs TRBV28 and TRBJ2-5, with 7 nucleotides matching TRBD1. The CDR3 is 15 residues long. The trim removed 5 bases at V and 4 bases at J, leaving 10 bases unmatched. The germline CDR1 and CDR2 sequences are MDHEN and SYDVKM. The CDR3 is CASSGTALAGETQYF. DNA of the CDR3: TGTGCCAGCAGTGGGACAGCACTTGCGGGAGAGACCCAGTACTTC.